Sequencing of this T cell receptor (beta chain) was carried out in a study of CD8 T cells in ankylosing spondylitis. General observations from the study: There was a TCR beta motif, made of several highly homologous variants, that appeared characteristic of ankylosing spondylitis blood. In peripheral blood, disease-linked CD8+ clones occurred at relatively low frequencies. Clones linked to disease were reported to show significant enrichment in matched ankylosing spondylitis synovial fluid. Before this, some motif variants had been reported in reactive arthritis synovial fluid and blood.

Generation of TCR beta libraries employed quantitative 5'-RACE incorporating molecular barcodes. Each CDR3 protein gets one entry after TCRdb re-called the 5' RACE reads with MiXCR. Among around 770,000 distinct CDR3 sequences listed, under 20% were seen once. In the case of this clonotype: The antigen remains unidentified.

The V gene's germline CDR1 is MDHEN and CDR2 SYDVKM. The CDR3 totals 13 residues. Trimming shortened V by 3 bases and J by 3 bases, and 8 bases separated the two germline ends. Specimen: blood, either unsorted or a sorted T cell fraction (not recorded which). This clonotype originated in a male donor with ankylosing spondylitis. The genes are TRBV28 and TRBJ1-1; D is ambiguous. CDR3 bases: TGTGCCAGCAGTTTGAACGTATACACTGAAGCTTTCTTT. Amino acid sequence: CASSLNVYTEAFF.